This TCR beta chain was recovered during a study of vaccination and CD4 T cells after COVID-19. For the study at large: The stimulus for the cells was overlapping spike peptides derived from SARS-CoV-2, HCoV-NL63, HCoV-OC43 and HCoV-229E.

V was trimmed by 2 bases and J by 2 bases, leaving 3 bases between them. CDR3 size: 12 residues. Germline-derived CDR1 and CDR2 are ENHRY and SYGVKD. As for this clonotype: Its matching antigen is unknown.

Treatment: roughly nine-day PBMC culture with coronavirus spike peptide pools or control peptides (ViraFEST assay). Culture proceeded for around ten days, and CD4+ T cells were then isolated by negative selection. Cultured CD4+ T-cell DNA underwent Oncomine TCR Beta short-read sequencing. It was from cultured CD4+ T cells that genomic DNA was extracted. TCRdb re-analysed the PCR reads in MiXCR, keeping a single row per CDR3 protein. The sample lists 15,000 to 20,000 distinct CDR3 sequences, over 40% seen once, with around a fifth in the top ten. Study-level results: Median reactive clonotypes, those recognizing SARS-CoV-2, rose from 21 to 38, not significantly.

The sequencing used CD4+ T cells from blood, cultured in vitro, collected before SARS-CoV-2 vaccination. The rearrangement uses TRBV10-3 and TRBJ1-2; D unresolved. The source is a human donor who received a COVID-19 vaccine. CDR3: CAISEGNYGYTF. CDR3 DNA: TGTGCCATCAGTGAGGGGAACTATGGCTACACCTTC.